This entry lists 13 T cell receptor beta chains sequenced from one sample in a study of technical replicates of blood from a handful of donors. TCRdb keeps only in-frame clones here, not all; method: immunoSEQ multiplex PCR. The sample contains 60,000 to 90,000 clones, roughly 95% of which appear only once. Sequencing was done on a sample of T cells isolated from PBMCs. These receptors all stem from a human donor in good health.

The chain has TRBV2 and TRBJ1-6; D call uncertain. The CDR3 sequence is 15 residues long. Trimming took 6 bases from V and 5 from J, leaving 14 bases between them. The germline gives CDR1 SNHLY, CDR2 FYNNEI. CDR3 DNA: TGTGCCAGCAGAGCGAATGCGTTCGATAATTCACCCCTCCACTTT. This sequence encodes CASRANAFDNSPLHF.

The chain carries TRBV11-3 and TRBJ2-7; D may be TRBD1 (5 bases). This CDR3 contains 16 residues. Per the germline V gene, CDR1 is SGHNT and CDR2 is YENEEA. Trimming shortened V by 4 bases and J by 2 bases, and 18 bases separated the two germline ends. CDR3 amino acids: CASSSFSYHRTYEQYF. CDR3 DNA: TGTGCCAGCAGCTCCTTCTCCTATCACAGGACCTACGAGCAGTACTTC.

The V and J genes are TRBV6-1 and TRBJ2-7; the D gene is possibly TRBD2 (5 bases). Germline loops: CDR1 MNHNS, CDR2 SASEGT. V was cut by 4 bases and J by 0 bases, with 13 bases left in between. This CDR3 has 15 residues. CDR3 residues: CASSGTETSSYEQYF. CDR3 DNA sequence: TGTGCCAGCAGTGGGACGGAAACTAGCTCCTACGAGCAGTACTTC.

This chain links TRBV14 with TRBJ2-5; D call uncertain. V lost 4 bases and J lost 4, with 16 bases in between. Germline-derived CDR1 and CDR2 are SGHDN and FVKESK. The CDR3 spans 15 residues. CDR3 residues: CASSPSWAARETQYF. The CDR3 bases are TGTGCCAGCAGCCCCAGTTGGGCAGCCAGAGAGACCCAGTACTTC.

This sequence joins TRBV19 and TRBJ1-1; TRBD1 agrees at 7 bases. The germline V gene encodes CDR1 LNHDA and CDR2 SQIVND (reference sequence). This CDR3 has 16 amino acids. Unmatched junction bases numbered 11, after V lost 3 bases and J lost 4 bases. The CDR3, as DNA: TGTGCCAGTAGTATGATCGGACAGGCGAAGGGCACTGAAGCTTTCTTT. Translation: CASSMIGQAKGTEAFF.

The chain uses TRBV7-6 and TRBJ2-2, with D possibly TRBD1 on 6 matching bases. The CDR3 has 16 amino acids. Germline V gene data show CDR1 as SGHVS and CDR2 as FNYEAQ. The ends were cut back, 3 bases at V and 6 bases at J, with 17 bases in the middle. The CDR3 coding sequence is TGTGCCAGCAGCTTTACAGGGAAGTCGGTCCCCGGGGAGCTGTTTTTT. Its protein is CASSFTGKSVPGELFF.

The chain carries TRBV7-9 and TRBJ1-2, with TRBD1 matching 9 bases. The CDR3 covers 13 residues. Germline V CDR1 and CDR2: SEHNR, FQNEAQ (reference sequence). V dropped 6 bases and J dropped 8; count of bases not matched to a gene: 7. The CDR3 DNA sequence: TGTGCCAGCAGATTGGACAGGGGCGGCGGCTACACCTTC. Residues: CASRLDRGGGYTF.

CDR3 residues: CASSYWTGGYTEAFF. The CDR3 DNA sequence: TGTGCCAGCAGTTATTGGACAGGGGGCTATACTGAAGCTTTCTTT. The chain couples TRBV6-5 to TRBJ1-1; the match to TRBD1 covers 11 bases. The CDR3 contains 15 residues. Losses at the gene ends were 3 bases for V and 5 bases for J; bases not matched to a gene: 5. Per the germline V gene, CDR1 is MNHEY and CDR2 is SVGAGI.

This sequence joins TRBV19 and TRBJ2-5; 8 bases are a match to TRBD2. This CDR3 comprises 14 residues. Losses at the gene ends were 8 bases for V and 2 bases for J; bases not matched to a gene: 7. Germline V CDR1 and CDR2: LNHDA, SQIVND (reference sequence). The CDR3 DNA reads TGTGCCAGTTTACGCGGGAGGCTTCAAGAGACCCAGTACTTC. As protein: CASLRGRLQETQYF.

This clone was counted a single time. The gene calls are TRBV19 and TRBJ1-2; 7 positions agree with TRBD1. The ends lost 4 bases at V and 4 bases at J; junction bases unmatched: 6. The CDR3 totals 14 residues. CDR1 is LNHDA, CDR2 SQIVND, per germline (reference sequence). Written as DNA, the CDR3 is TGTGCCAGTAGTAATGGAGGGGGCGTCTATGGCTACACCTTC. Its translation is CASSNGGGVYGYTF.

V gene TRBV6-1 combines with J gene TRBJ2-7, with 7 bases matching TRBD1. The germline CDR1 and CDR2 sequences are MNHNS and SASEGT. The V and J ends lost 2 bases and 0 bases, in that order; junction bases with no gene match: 4. There are 15 residues in the CDR3. CDR3 nucleotide sequence: TGTGCCAGCAGTGAATATGACAGGGACTCCTACGAGCAGTACTTC. This encodes CASSEYDRDSYEQYF.

The rearrangement joins TRBV6-6 to TRBJ2-1, with 9 bases matching TRBD2. The CDR3 consists of 16 residues. Per the germline V gene, CDR1 is MNHNY and CDR2 is SVGAGI (reference sequence). With 0 bases clipped from V and 3 bases from J, the junction kept 3 bases outside the gene matches. CDR3 sequence reads: CASSYSSGGLYNEQFF. The DNA of the CDR3 is TGTGCCAGCAGTTACTCTAGCGGGGGCCTCTACAATGAGCAGTTCTTC.

The chain links TRBV20-1 to TRBJ2-3, with D unclear. The germline V and J ends were trimmed by 3 bases and 6 bases, with 7 bases remaining between them. The germline gives CDR1 DFQATT, CDR2 SNEGSKA (reference sequence). This CDR3 is built from 11 residues. CDR3 amino acids: CSARSHDTQYF. Written as DNA, the CDR3 is TGCAGTGCTAGGAGCCACGATACGCAGTATTTT.